This TCR beta chain was recorded in a study of T cells in Graves' hyperthyroidism and ophthalmopathy. Overall study results and limits: In validation, the model predicted ophthalmopathy. These predictions came a median approximately 5.9 months before onset. Also found in blood were most expanded thyroid clonotypes above 0.001. From stable hyperthyroidism, ophthalmopathy was set apart by a 13 V-J model.

The V end was cut by 8 bases, the J end by 5 bases, with 13 bases between. CDR3 size: 12 residues. Per the germline V gene, CDR1 is LGHDT and CDR2 is YNNKEL (reference sequence). What was amplified from RNA transcripts were TCR beta CDR3 regions. In the first-round RT-PCR of the TCR CDR3, the HTBI primer set was used. TCRdb reanalysed the multiplex PCR reads using MiXCR and keeps one entry per CDR3 protein. Among roughly 800,000 distinct CDR3 sequences listed, 38% were seen once. The sample holds a few counts of this clonotype. Its antigen is currently unknown. The V call is TRBV3-1, the J call TRBJ2-7; D may correspond to TRBD1 or TRBD2 (5 bases each). Sequenced material: blood. This clonotype was sampled from a man younger than 35 with Graves' hyperthyroidism. The CDR3 reads CASFGADHEQYF. In DNA, the CDR3 is TGTGCCAGCTTCGGGGCTGACCACGAGCAGTACTTC.